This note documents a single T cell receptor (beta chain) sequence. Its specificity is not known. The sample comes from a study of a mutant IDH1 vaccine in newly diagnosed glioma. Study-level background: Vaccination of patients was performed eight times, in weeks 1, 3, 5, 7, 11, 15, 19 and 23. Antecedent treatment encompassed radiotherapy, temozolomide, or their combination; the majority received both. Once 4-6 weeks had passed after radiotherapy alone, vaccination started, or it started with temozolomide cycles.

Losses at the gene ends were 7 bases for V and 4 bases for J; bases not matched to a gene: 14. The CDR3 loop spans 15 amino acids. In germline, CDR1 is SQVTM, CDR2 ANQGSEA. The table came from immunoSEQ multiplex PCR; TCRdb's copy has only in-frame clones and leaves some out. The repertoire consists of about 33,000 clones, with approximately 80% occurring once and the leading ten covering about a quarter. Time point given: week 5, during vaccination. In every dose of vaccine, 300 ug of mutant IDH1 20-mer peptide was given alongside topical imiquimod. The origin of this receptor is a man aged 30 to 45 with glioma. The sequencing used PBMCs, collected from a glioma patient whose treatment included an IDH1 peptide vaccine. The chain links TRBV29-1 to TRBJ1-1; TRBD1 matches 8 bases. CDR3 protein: CSGGGSTQGGTEAFF. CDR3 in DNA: TGCAGCGGCGGGGGGTCCACACAGGGGGGCACTGAAGCTTTCTTT.